This TCR beta chain is from a study of T cell repertoires in cytomegalovirus infection. Notes on the study in general: HLA-C-restricted CMV-specific TCR beta clonotypes were dominant in the ex vivo response.

This clonotype was seen a handful of times. What it binds is not known. MiXCR was run by TCRdb on the reads, yielding one entry per CDR3 protein. The sample records about 570,000 distinct CDR3 sequences, approximately 40% being singletons. CDR3 size: 15 residues. Trimming removed 7 bases from V and 10 bases from J; junction bases left unmatched: 12. The germline gives CDR1 SEHNR, CDR2 FQNEAQ (reference sequence). The material sequenced was cultured PBMCs, taken from culture after CMV antigen stimulation. The gene calls are TRBV7-9 and TRBJ2-1, with TRBD2 identical over 11 bases. This clonotype was sampled from a human donor in good health (CMV status not recorded). Some clones in this sample may be carry-over from other donors' samples. The CDR3 region is CASTAPTSGSREQFF. The CDR3 nucleotides read TGTGCCAGCACCGCACCTACTAGCGGGAGTAGAGAGCAGTTCTTC.